This note documents a single T cell receptor (beta chain) sequence. These data originate in a study of OX40 agonist ivuxolimab in advanced cancers. Study as a whole: Those treated in dose escalation had hepatocellular carcinoma, melanoma, renal cell cancer or head and neck cancer.

Germline V CDR1 and CDR2: GTSNPN, SVGIG (reference sequence). The CDR3 extends over 14 amino acids. V was clipped by 4 bases and J by 4 bases, with 16 bases between them. The data were produced by immunoSEQ multiplex PCR, yet TCRdb's version contains in-frame clones alone and is incomplete. The sample has about 70,000 clones; roughly 80% are singletons. The V call is TRBV30, the J call TRBJ1-2; D is unresolved. The clonotype comes from an adult with an advanced solid tumor such as melanoma, head and neck, liver or kidney cancer. The specimen was CD4+ or CD8+ T cells sorted from blood, collected in a trial of the OX40 agonist ivuxolimab. The CDR3: CAWTRTSGGYGYTF. The CDR3, as DNA: TGTGCCTGGACAAGGACCTCAGGCGGCTATGGCTACACCTTC.